Below, 24 T cell receptor beta chains from the same sample are listed, as sequenced in a study of liver allograft versus peripheral blood T cells. At the level of the study: Intrahepatic T cell receptor repertoires from transplanted livers were compared against repertoires in recipients' peripheral blood.

TCRdb re-analysed the reads in MiXCR, keeping a single row per CDR3 protein. The sample yields about 13,000 distinct CDR3 sequences, approximately 17% seen once. These TCRs come from a human patient who had a liver transplant. Some T cells may be transferred from the graft donor.

This clonotype came up a few times. The V and J genes are TRBV12-3 or TRBV12-4 and TRBJ2-3; D not certain. Trimming took 6 bases from V and 3 from J, leaving 13 bases between them. This CDR3 has 14 amino acids. The DNA for the CDR3 is TGTGCCAGCAGCCAGAGCCACGTGACAGATACGCAGTATTTT. Translation: CASSQSHVTDTQYF.

This clonotype is termed medium-sized. The V gene is TRBV19, the J gene TRBJ1-5; D perhaps matches TRBD1 (5 bases). The CDR3 spans 15 residues. Per the germline V gene, CDR1 is LNHDA and CDR2 is SQIVND (reference sequence). V was pared by 4 bases and J by 1 base, with 11 bases between. CDR3 nucleotide sequence: TGTGCCAGTAGTAGACCGGGGGAAAGCAATCAGCCCCAGCATTTT. Protein sequence: CASSRPGESNQPQHF.

The V call is TRBV2, the J call TRBJ1-6; maybe TRBD1 (5 bases). The CDR3 runs 16 residues. CDR1 is SNHLY and CDR2 is FYNNEI in the germline V gene. V lost 6 bases and J 6 bases, leaving 18 bases between the germline ends. The CDR3 DNA sequence: TGTGCCAGCAGCGACGCTATCGGGACTGGTAATTCACCCCTCCACTTT. Translated: CASSDAIGTGNSPLHF.

This clonotype is medium-sized within its sample. The DNA for the CDR3 is TGCAGCGTTGAAGCGGGGGAGAGCAATCAGCCCCAGCATTTT. Translating gives CSVEAGESNQPQHF. This chain uses TRBV29-1 with TRBJ1-5; D may be TRBD1 (5 bases). Germline V gives CDR1 SQVTM, CDR2 ANQGSEA. Deletions cut 1 base from V and 1 base from J, with 8 bases between. The CDR3 length is 14 residues. The full variable domain, its missing parts supplied by reference TRBV29-1 and TRBJ1-5, is SAVISQKPSRDICQRGTSLTIQCQVDSQVTMMFWYRQQPGQSLTLIATANQGSEATYESGFVIDKFPISRPNLTFSTLTVSNMSPEDSSIYLCSVEAGESNQPQHFGDGTRLSIL.

This clonotype was picked up a small number of times. The chain combines TRBV28 with TRBJ2-5; TRBD2 aligns across 7 bases. Germline trimming cut 7 bases from V and 2 bases from J; bases unmatched to any gene: 4. Looked up from germline, CDR1 is MDHEN and CDR2 is SYDVKM. The CDR3 consists of 13 residues. CDR3: CASTMGGQETQYF. The CDR3 nucleotides are TGTGCCAGCACCATGGGAGGGCAAGAGACCCAGTACTTC. Using reference TRBV28 and TRBJ2-5 for the parts outside the CDR3, the full variable domain is DVKVTQSSRYLVKRTGEKVFLECVQDMDHENMFWYRQDPGLGLRLIYFSYDVKMKEKGDIPEGYSVSREKKERFSLILESASTNQTSMYLCASTMGGQETQYFGPGTRLLVL.

This clonotype was detected a few times. The J gene is TRBJ1-1, the V gene TRBV6-1; 10 bases map to TRBD1. CDR1 is MNHNS and CDR2 is SASEGT in the germline V gene. The CDR3 loop spans 14 amino acids. J lost 5 bases, V lost 8 bases, and 8 bases had no gene match. CDR3 DNA: TGTGCCAGCGTGAGACCGGGACAGGGGACTGAAGCTTTCTTT. Translation: CASVRPGQGTEAFF.

This rearrangement joins TRBV7-2 to TRBJ2-1, with 7 bases identical to TRBD2. The V and J ends lost 6 bases and 9 bases, in that order; junction bases with no gene match: 17. Germline V CDR1 and CDR2: SGHTA, FQGNSA. CDR3 length equals 16 residues. The CDR3 sequence is CASRSMGGTPAGEQFF. The CDR3 DNA follows: TGTGCCAGCAGGTCCATGGGGGGGACCCCCGCGGGTGAGCAGTTCTTC.

This clonotype rates as medium-sized. The chain is built from TRBV30 and TRBJ2-1, with 7 bases that match TRBD1. Germline V gene lookup returns CDR1 GTSNPN and CDR2 SVGIG (reference sequence). This CDR3 has 15 amino acids. Trimming took 0 bases from V and 9 from J; bases not matched to a gene: 11. The CDR3 nucleotides are TGTGCCTGGAGTGTAAGGTCAGGGGGTACCACTGAGCAGTTCTTC. Protein product: CAWSVRSGGTTEQFF.

The chain links TRBV12-3 or TRBV12-4 to TRBJ2-1; no firm D call. The V end lost 0 bases, the J end lost 9 bases, and 9 bases lay between the germline ends. The CDR3 length is 13 residues. The CDR3 DNA reads as TGTGCCAGCAGTTTAGCGGCGGATCGTGAGCAGTTCTTC. Its translation: CASSLAADREQFF.

This clonotype is medium-sized in the sample. The chain is built from TRBV6-6 and TRBJ2-1; D might be TRBD1 (5 bases). CDR1 is MNHNY, CDR2 SVGAGI, per germline (reference sequence). The CDR3 has 15 amino acids. V dropped 8 bases and J dropped 0 bases, with 14 bases sitting between them. The DNA of the CDR3 is TGTGCCAGCCGTACAGGTGGTTCCTCCTACAATGAGCAGTTCTTC. Translation: CASRTGGSSYNEQFF.

The gene calls are TRBV12-3 or TRBV12-4 and TRBJ2-1, with 8 bases fitting TRBD2. V was clipped by 3 bases and J by 0 bases; unmatched bases: 4. This CDR3 is built from 16 residues. CDR3 sequence (DNA): TGTGCCAGCAGTTTGGGGACTAGGAGCTCCTACAATGAGCAGTTCTTC. Amino acids: CASSLGTRSSYNEQFF.

This chain links TRBV7-9 with TRBJ2-2; D gene unclear. V was shortened by 2 bases and J by 4 bases, with 11 bases between the two germline ends. This CDR3 region has 15 residues. Germline CDR1 is SEHNR and CDR2 is FQNEAQ (reference sequence). The CDR3 region is CASSLRIPGTGELFF. The CDR3 DNA is TGTGCCAGCAGCTTAAGGATTCCTGGCACCGGGGAGCTGTTTTTT.

In this sample, this clonotype turned up a few times. The chain recombines TRBV3-1 with TRBJ1-2; the D gene is possibly TRBD1 (5 bases). Trimming pared 0 bases from V and 0 bases from J, leaving 11 bases between. Germline assignment: CDR1 LGHDT and CDR2 YNNKEL (reference sequence). CDR3 length equals 16 residues. The CDR3 loop reads CASSQDIRQPNYGYTF. The CDR3 coding sequence is TGTGCCAGCAGCCAAGATATCAGACAGCCTAACTATGGCTACACCTTC. Variable domain in full (rest from reference TRBV3-1 and TRBJ1-2): DTAVSQTPKYLVTQMGNDKSIKCEQNLGHDTMYWYKQDSKKFLKIMFSYNNKELIINETVPNRFSPKSPDKAHLNLHINSLELGDSAVYFCASSQDIRQPNYGYTFGSGTRLTVV.

In this sample, this clonotype is medium-sized. In DNA, the CDR3 is TGTGCCAGTAGTGCAACCGGACGGCGAGGGGAAGAAAAACTGTTTTTT. Protein product: CASSATGRRGEEKLFF. V is TRBV19 and J is TRBJ1-4; D might be TRBD1 (5 bases). CDR3 length: 16 amino acids. The germline V gene encodes CDR1 LNHDA and CDR2 SQIVND (reference sequence). Trimming left V 5 bases short and J 8 bases short, with 21 bases between.

This clonotype was detected a few times. V usage is TRBV27 and J usage is TRBJ2-1; 8 bases are shared with TRBD2. This CDR3 is 17 amino acids long. The trim removed 6 bases at V and 2 bases at J, leaving 12 bases unmatched. From germline, CDR1 is MNHEY and CDR2 SMNVEV (reference sequence). CDR3 region: CASRPGLERGTYNEQFF. The CDR3 bases are TGTGCCAGCAGACCGGGACTAGAGAGGGGCACCTACAATGAGCAGTTCTTC.

The chain uses TRBV5-4 and TRBJ2-3, with TRBD1 matching over 10 bases. Trimming took 1 base from V and 8 from J; bases not matched to a gene: 7. CDR1 SGHNT and CDR2 YYREEE come from the germline V gene (reference sequence). The CDR3 is 15 amino acids. The DNA for the CDR3 is TGTGCCAGCAGCTTGTCCGGGACAGGGGATGGTACGCAGTATTTT. This gives the protein CASSLSGTGDGTQYF.

This chain links TRBV7-2 with TRBJ2-1, with D perhaps TRBD1 or TRBD2 (5 bases each). The CDR3 totals 15 residues. Germline loops: CDR1 SGHTA, CDR2 FQGNSA. V lost 5 bases to trimming and J lost 5 bases, with 16 bases between them. This chain's CDR3 is CASSPSGLADNEQFF. The CDR3 region has the DNA TGTGCCAGCAGCCCCTCGGGGCTAGCTGACAATGAGCAGTTCTTC.

The chain links TRBV18 to TRBJ1-1, with D maybe TRBD1 (6 bases). The CDR3 is made up of 12 amino acids. V gave up 3 bases and J gave up 7 bases, with 9 bases separating them. Germline V lookup: CDR1 KGHSH, CDR2 LQKENI. The CDR3 reads CASSPTGIEAFF. The DNA of the CDR3 is TGTGCCAGCTCACCCACAGGGATTGAAGCTTTCTTT.

CDR3 residues: CASRGGDRGATEAFF. The CDR3 nucleotides read TGTGCCAGCAGAGGGGGGGACAGGGGTGCCACTGAAGCTTTCTTT. The chain couples TRBV28 to TRBJ1-1; TRBD1 matches at 10 bases. Germline lookup yields CDR1 MDHEN and CDR2 SYDVKM. The CDR3 runs to 15 residues. V dropped 6 bases and J dropped 4; count of bases not matched to a gene: 8.

This clonotype is termed medium-sized. The CDR3 spells CASSIPPIDVQFF. Written as DNA, the CDR3 is TGTGCCAGTAGTATACCCCCGATAGATGTGCAGTTCTTC. The J gene is TRBJ2-1, the V gene TRBV19; D gene uncertain. The CDR3 is made up of 13 amino acids. From germline, CDR1 is LNHDA and CDR2 SQIVND (reference sequence). The V and J ends lost 2 bases and 12 bases respectively, with 14 bases between them. Supplemented by reference TRBV19 and TRBJ2-1, the full variable domain reads DGGITQSPKYLFRKEGQNVTLSCEQNLNHDAMYWYRQDPGQGLRLIYYSQIVNDFQKGDIAEGYSVSREKKESFPLTVTSAQKNPTAFYLCASSIPPIDVQFFGPGTRLTVL.

Relative to its sample, this clonotype is medium-sized (0.01 to 0.1%). The gene calls are TRBV6-1 and TRBJ2-2; D may be TRBD1 (5 bases). CDR3 length equals 14 residues. Germline-derived CDR1 and CDR2 are MNHNS and SASEGT. V was cut by 7 bases and J by 4 bases, with 13 bases left in between. The CDR3 spells CASTPGWTTGELFF. CDR3 DNA sequence: TGTGCCAGCACGCCAGGGTGGACCACCGGGGAGCTGTTTTTT.

The chain carries TRBV20-1 and TRBJ2-5, with D perhaps matching TRBD1 (6 bases). This CDR3 has 14 residues. CDR1 is DFQATT and CDR2 is SNEGSKA in the germline V gene (reference sequence). The V end was cut by 2 bases, the J end by 1 base, with 11 bases between. This CDR3 reads CSARLGTSQETQYF. CDR3 sequence (DNA): TGCAGTGCTAGACTCGGGACATCCCAAGAGACCCAGTACTTC.

This clonotype was found many times. The V and J genes are TRBV13 and TRBJ2-7, with 9 bases lining up with TRBD1. The CDR3 has 15 residues. The germline gives CDR1 PRHDT, CDR2 FYEKMQ (reference sequence). V dropped 1 base and J dropped 6; count of bases not matched to a gene: 7. The CDR3 sequence: CASSLEFTGGSEQYF. CDR3 sequence (DNA): TGTGCCAGCAGCTTAGAATTTACAGGGGGCAGCGAGCAGTACTTC.

This chain uses TRBV7-9 with TRBJ2-7; 7 positions match TRBD1. V trimming: 6 bases; J trimming: 3 bases; junction bases outside the gene matches: 11. The CDR3 runs to 15 residues. Germline CDR1 and CDR2: SEHNR and FQNEAQ (reference sequence). DNA for the CDR3: TGTGCCAGCAGTTCCCCCCGGGACAGACTCTACGAGCAGTACTTC. Protein sequence: CASSSPRDRLYEQYF.